The clone carrying this TCR beta chain was counted only a few times. These data are taken from a study of control samples from healthy donors and cancer patients. Here immunoSEQ multiplex PCR was the method, and the copy in TCRdb shows in-frame clones only, minus some. The sample carries around 130,000 clones, roughly 90% recorded once. This CDR3 is 15 amino acids long. With 1 base clipped from V and 7 bases from J, the junction kept 7 bases outside the gene matches. The germline gives CDR1 SEHNR, CDR2 FQNEAQ (reference sequence). The sequenced sample was PBMCs. The sequence derives from a man between 50 and 59 years old with head and neck cancer. The V call is TRBV7-9, the J call TRBJ2-7, with 10 bases fitting TRBD1. The CDR3 region is CASSLEGQGSEEQYF. CDR3 DNA sequence: TGTGCCAGCAGCTTAGAGGGACAGGGGTCGGAAGAGCAGTACTTC.